A single sample is the source of the 18 T cell receptor beta chains below, sequenced in a study of type 1 regulatory T cells. Using its own MiXCR run on the reads, TCRdb lists one record per CDR3 protein. The repertoire holds some 71,000 distinct CDR3 sequences, around 21% seen once, with 8% to 9% in the top ten. These TCRs are of unknown antigen specificity. Whole-study results and caveats: Compared with non-Tr1 cells, Tr1 cells showed a narrower TCR repertoire.

Sequencing used cultured type 1 regulatory T (Tr1) cells, either the whole culture or a sorted fraction (not recorded which). Receptors were obtained from a human donor in good health.

The chain links TRBV19 to TRBJ1-1, with 10 bases fitting TRBD1. J was trimmed by 4 bases and V by 2 bases; bases with no gene match: 13. The CDR3 spans 18 residues. The germline gives CDR1 LNHDA, CDR2 SQIVND (reference sequence). For the CDR3, the DNA is TGTGCCAGTAGTATACTCCGGGACAGGGGCGAAATGGGCACTGAAGCTTTCTTT. Its protein product is CASSILRDRGEMGTEAFF.

This clonotype was counted only a few times. The genes are TRBV7-2 and TRBJ1-5, with D possibly being TRBD1 (5 bases). CDR3 size: 15 residues. Per the germline V gene, CDR1 is SGHTA and CDR2 is FQGNSA. The V end was cut by 6 bases, the J end by 1 base, with 13 bases between. CDR3: CASSLYGGSNQPQHF. CDR3 in DNA: TGTGCCAGCAGTCTCTATGGGGGAAGCAATCAGCCCCAGCATTTT.

The chain is built from TRBV6-2 or TRBV6-3 and TRBJ1-5; possible D gene TRBD1, 5 bases. This CDR3 region has 13 residues. Between the trimmed V and J ends, which lost 5 bases and 2 bases, there was a span of 7 bases. The germline V gene encodes CDR1 MNHEY and CDR2 SVGEGT. The CDR3 sequence: CASSRDGNQPQHF. The CDR3 nucleotides are TGTGCCAGCAGTCGGGACGGCAATCAGCCCCAGCATTTT.

This clonotype was picked up a small number of times. This chain connects TRBV12-3 or TRBV12-4 to TRBJ2-1; 9 nucleotides line up with TRBD2. The J segment lost 5 bases and the V segment lost 6 bases, leaving 8 bases of the junction unmatched. The CDR3 contains 15 residues. Written as DNA, the CDR3 is TGTGCCAGCAGCATAAGCGGGAGGTTGAACAATGAGCAGTTCTTC. This codes for CASSISGRLNNEQFF.

V and J are TRBV14 and TRBJ1-2; D possibly corresponds to TRBD1 (6 bases). The CDR3 is 13 residues long. The ends were cut back, 1 base at V and 4 bases at J, with 7 bases in the middle. Per the germline V gene, CDR1 is SGHDN and CDR2 is FVKESK. The DNA of the CDR3 is TGTGCCAGCAGCCAAGGGACAGCCTATGGCTACACCTTC. It is translated as CASSQGTAYGYTF.

This clonotype has more than one count but fewer than ten. This chain connects TRBV12-3 or TRBV12-4 to TRBJ2-6, with D unresolved. The length of the CDR3 is 13 residues. The V end was cut by 6 bases, the J end by 2 bases, with 5 bases between. The CDR3 DNA follows: TGTGCCAGCAGGGAAACTGGGGCCAACGTCCTGACTTTC. Protein: CASRETGANVLTF.

This clonotype came up many times. This chain connects TRBV12-3 or TRBV12-4 to TRBJ2-4; TRBD1 is a possible D gene (6 bases). Trimming shortened V by 5 bases and J by 1 base, and 21 bases separated the two germline ends. This CDR3 is 18 amino acids long. CDR3 nucleotide sequence: TGTGCCAGCAGTATGATCCACACTGACAGGTCTGCCAAAAACATTCAGTACTTC. Its protein product is CASSMIHTDRSAKNIQYF.

This clonotype was detected a few times. This sequence joins TRBV7-9 and TRBJ2-1, with D uncertain. The CDR3 contains 8 residues. Germline V gene sequence: CDR1 SEHNR, CDR2 FQNEAQ (reference sequence). V lost 5 bases, J lost 15 bases, and 5 bases lay in between. Here the CDR3 reads CASSPMFF. The CDR3 bases are TGTGCCAGCAGCCCTATGTTCTTC.

The chain carries TRBV7-2 and TRBJ2-3; D unclear. The CDR3 is 11 amino acids. V lost 4 bases to trimming and J lost 5 bases, with 4 bases between them. Per the germline V gene, CDR1 is SGHTA and CDR2 is FQGNSA. In nucleotides, the CDR3 is TGTGCCAGCAGCTCCCAAGATACGCAGTATTTT. Translating it yields CASSSQDTQYF.

In this sample, this clonotype turned up a few times. This chain joins TRBV18 and TRBJ1-5; no clear D. Germline assignment: CDR1 KGHSH and CDR2 LQKENI. The V gene lost 3 bases and the J gene lost 5 bases, with 8 bases spanning the gap. This CDR3 has 13 amino acids. The CDR3 loop is CASSPFEDQPQHF. CDR3 DNA: TGTGCCAGCTCACCGTTTGAGGATCAGCCCCAGCATTTT. Full variable domain (outside the CDR3, taken from reference TRBV18 and TRBJ1-5): NAGVMQNPRHLVRRRGQEARLRCSPMKGHSHVYWYRQLPEEGLKFMVYLQKENIIDESGMPKERFSAEFPKEGPSILRIQQVVRGDSAAYFCASSPFEDQPQHFGDGTRLSIL.

This clonotype was seen only a few times. V gene TRBV5-1 combines with J gene TRBJ2-2, with 7 bases that match TRBD1. CDR3 length: 19 amino acids. In germline, CDR1 is SGHRS, CDR2 YFSETQ. The ends lost 2 bases at V and 4 bases at J; junction bases unmatched: 17. The CDR3 sequence is CASSFPGQRTPQGTGELFF. The CDR3 DNA sequence: TGCGCCAGCAGCTTTCCGGGACAGCGTACCCCCCAGGGCACCGGGGAGCTGTTTTTT.

This clonotype was recorded a few times. The chain recombines TRBV11-2 with TRBJ1-1; D is undetermined. The CDR3 consists of 13 residues. The V end was cut by 1 base, the J end by 1 base, with 4 bases between. The germline gives CDR1 SGHAT, CDR2 FQNNGV. The CDR3 sequence: CASSLGSNTEAFF. CDR3 nucleotides: TGTGCCAGCAGCTTAGGCTCGAACACTGAAGCTTTCTTT.

This clonotype has a count of ten or more. J is TRBJ2-5 and V is TRBV4-1; 15 bases line up with TRBD2. The CDR3 is made up of 17 amino acids. After removal of 0 bases from V and 4 bases from J, the junction contained 3 bases not matched to a gene. CDR1 is MGHRA and CDR2 is YSYEKL in the germline V gene. The CDR3 bases are TGCGCCAGCAGCCAAGAACCGGGACTAGCGGGAGGAGAGACCCAGTACTTC. As protein: CASSQEPGLAGGETQYF.

Of note for this clonotype: This may come from a read error, since a much larger clone is one base off. The V and J genes are TRBV7-6 and TRBJ2-1, with no clear D. The CDR3 contains 14 residues. CDR1 and CDR2 (germline): SGHVS, FNYEAQ. The CDR3 spells CASSLYYGYNERFF. For the CDR3, the DNA is TGTGCCAGCAGCTTATATTATGGTTACAATGAGCGGTTCTTC.

In its sample, this clonotype was seen many times. J is TRBJ2-7 and V is TRBV9; no reliable D call. The CDR3 consists of 14 residues. Germline assignment: CDR1 SGDLS and CDR2 YYNGEE. Trimming took 0 bases from V and 2 from J, leaving 9 bases between them. The CDR3: CASSVGSLAYEQYF. The CDR3 DNA is TGTGCCAGCAGCGTAGGCAGTTTGGCCTACGAGCAGTACTTC. The full variable domain, in which reference TRBV9 and TRBJ2-7 provide the parts outside the CDR3, is DSGVTQTPKHLITATGQRVTLRCSPRSGDLSVYWYQQSLDQGLQFLIQYYNGEERAKGNILERFSAQQFPDLHSELNLSSLELGDSALYFCASSVGSLAYEQYFGPGTRLTVT.

The CDR3 coding sequence is TGTGCCAGCAGCTTGCCAGGGAGCTTGTATGAGCAGTTCTTC. Protein sequence: CASSLPGSLYEQFF. This chain joins TRBV7-2 and TRBJ2-1; perhaps D is TRBD1 or TRBD2 (5 bases each). V was pared by 3 bases and J by 8 bases, with 14 bases between. This CDR3 has 14 amino acids. Germline CDR1 reads SGHTA; CDR2 reads FQGNSA.

The J gene is TRBJ1-5, the V gene TRBV27; D is uncertain. Between the trimmed V and J ends, which lost 0 bases and 8 bases, there was a span of 8 bases. The germline V gene has CDR1 MNHEY and CDR2 SMNVEV (reference sequence). The CDR3 totals 13 residues. CDR3 protein: CASSLSEREPQHF. CDR3 DNA: TGTGCCAGCAGTTTATCGGAGAGGGAGCCCCAGCATTTT.

This clonotype was counted ten times or more. This rearrangement joins TRBV5-1 to TRBJ2-3; D may be TRBD2 (6 bases). The V gene's germline CDR1 is SGHRS and CDR2 YFSETQ. The V and J ends lost 4 bases and 0 bases respectively, with 12 bases between them. The CDR3 contains 15 residues. The CDR3 loop reads CASSPGGGSTDTQYF. CDR3 sequence (DNA): TGCGCCAGCAGCCCCGGGGGTGGCAGCACAGATACGCAGTATTTT. Full variable domain (rest looked up from reference TRBV5-1 and TRBJ2-3): KAGVTQTPRYLIKTRGQQVTLSCSPISGHRSVSWYQQTPGQGLQFLFEYFSETQRNKGNFPGRFSGRQFSNSRSEMNVSTLELGDSALYLCASSPGGGSTDTQYFGPGTRLTVL.